The clone carrying this T cell receptor beta chain has at least ten counts. This entry comes from a study of human T cells and chemical hapten exposure. V shed 4 bases, J shed 5 bases, and the junction held 4 bases outside the gene matches. Per germline, CDR1 GTSNPN and CDR2 SVGIG (reference sequence). CDR3 length: 12 residues. Methods used by the authors: Counts of TCRs in each sample centred on a median of around 96,000 and extended from about 24,000 to 680,000. TCRdb itself ran the RACE reads through MiXCR, one entry per CDR3 protein. Clone size and V and J calls follow TCRdb, not the original study. Of about 49,000 distinct CDR3 sequences in the sample, 9% to 9.5% were seen once. Time point given: patch test 1, 2 weeks after DPC sensitization. Treatment given: therapeutic diphenylcyclopropenone sensitization with weekly scalp DPC.

This rearrangement joins TRBV30 to TRBJ2-7, with 8 bases aligning to TRBD1. The input for sequencing was whole blood, taken in connection with sensitization to the hapten diphenylcyclopropenone (DPC). This receptor was taken from a woman aged 45-65 years with alopecia areata. Some clones in this sample may be carry-over from other donors' samples. The CDR3 spells CAWTGQGDEQYF. CDR3 bases: TGTGCCTGGACCGGACAGGGTGACGAGCAGTACTTC.